The 8 T cell receptor beta chains reported below all come from one sample, sequenced in a study of T cells in Graves' hyperthyroidism and ophthalmopathy. RNA transcripts yielded amplified TCR beta CDR3 regions. The HTBI primer set served for first-round RT-PCR of the TCR CDR3. TCRdb processed the multiplex PCR reads anew with MiXCR; each CDR3 protein has one entry. This table holds more than 450,000 distinct CDR3 sequences, less than 15% found once. Sequenced material: blood. The receptors stem from a woman in her thirties or forties with Graves' hyperthyroidism.

Many counts were recorded for this clonotype. This chain connects TRBV6-1 to TRBJ1-1; 8 nucleotides match TRBD1. V was pared by 2 bases and J by 8 bases, with 1 base of the junction left unmatched. The CDR3 consists of 12 residues. Germline values: CDR1 MNHNS, CDR2 SASEGT. CDR3 loop: CASSETGGEAFF. In DNA, the CDR3 is TGTGCCAGCAGTGAAACAGGGGGGGAAGCTTTCTTT.

This clonotype was recorded at least ten times. The DNA of the CDR3 is TGTGCCAGCAGTTCCGCTGCCCCGTCGGATTACGAGCAGTACTTC. This sequence encodes CASSSAAPSDYEQYF. The V call is TRBV27, the J call TRBJ2-7; unclear D gene. CDR3 size: 15 residues. The V gene lost 4 bases and the J gene lost 4 bases, with 17 bases spanning the gap. Germline CDR1 MNHEY, CDR2 SMNVEV (reference sequence).

J is TRBJ2-7 and V is TRBV20-1, with 7 bases lining up with TRBD2. This CDR3 is built from 15 residues. Germline values: CDR1 DFQATT, CDR2 SNEGSKA (reference sequence). The J segment lost 2 bases and the V segment lost 5 bases, leaving 12 bases of the junction unmatched. Written as DNA, the CDR3 is TGCAGTGCTGATGCTCCCCAGCGGGGCACCTACGAGCAGTACTTC. Amino acid sequence: CSADAPQRGTYEQYF.

The rearrangement joins TRBV5-1 to TRBJ2-2; 7 bases match TRBD1. This CDR3 has 17 amino acids. Germline values: CDR1 SGHRS, CDR2 YFSETQ. V shed 4 bases and J 4 bases; nucleotides not matched to a gene: 13. The CDR3 sequence is CASSTIRQGVITGELFF. The CDR3 DNA reads as TGCGCCAGCAGCACCATAAGACAGGGAGTCATCACCGGGGAGCTGTTTTTT.

This clonotype was seen repeatedly, ten times or more. The chain joins TRBV18 to TRBJ1-2, with D unresolved. Trimming left V 3 bases short and J 5 bases short, with 13 bases between. Germline CDR1 and CDR2: KGHSH and LQKENI. This CDR3 spans 14 amino acids. In nucleotides, the CDR3 is TGTGCCAGCTCACCGGGTGAGACCGATTATGGCTACACCTTC. Protein product: CASSPGETDYGYTF.

Many counts were recorded for this clonotype. The chain uses TRBV20-1 and TRBJ2-5, with 7 nucleotides matching TRBD2. Germline trimming cut 6 bases from V and 7 bases from J; bases unmatched to any gene: 8. This CDR3 region has 12 residues. Germline V gene lookup returns CDR1 DFQATT and CDR2 SNEGSKA (reference sequence). This chain's CDR3 is CSASEGGWTQYF. CDR3 DNA: TGCAGTGCGAGCGAGGGAGGGTGGACCCAGTACTTC.

The chain recombines TRBV9 with TRBJ2-3, with TRBD2 matching 13 bases. This CDR3 has 19 amino acids. The junction had 15 bases not matched to a gene; V was cut back by 4 bases and J by 4 bases. Per germline, CDR1 SGDLS and CDR2 YYNGEE. The CDR3 is CASSQYGQGLAGLADTQYF. The CDR3 region has the DNA TGTGCCAGCAGCCAATATGGACAGGGACTAGCGGGACTGGCAGATACGCAGTATTTT.

In this sample, this clonotype turned up many times. The genes are TRBV6-5 and TRBJ2-3, with TRBD2 identical over 8 bases. From germline, CDR1 is MNHEY and CDR2 SVGAGI. With V trimmed by 2 bases and J by 0 bases, 4 bases remained unmatched. This CDR3 comprises 16 residues. Written as DNA, the CDR3 is TGTGCCAGCAGTTACCTACTAGCGGATAGCACAGATACGCAGTATTTT. It translates to CASSYLLADSTDTQYF.